This T cell receptor (beta chain) was identified during a study of tumor and adjacent non-tumor tissue in lung cancer. Study at large: Around 4.4 million productive TCRbeta reads were obtained per sample on average.

A modified ARM-PCR protocol with three rounds of nested PCR amplified TCRbeta. One entry per CDR3 protein, called by TCRdb with MiXCR from the multiplex PCR reads. The sample lists around 75,000 distinct CDR3 sequences, around 70% occurring once. The study's findings and limits: In normal lung, the top 100 clones were significantly more dominant than in tumor. Compared with tumor, normal lung showed significantly lower TCR diversity.

This sample's RNA came from whole unsorted tissue. The normal lung tissue was taken more than 3 cm from the tumor edge. As to this clonotype: The antigen remains unidentified. At one end the junction does not follow the germline gene, possibly because of a read error.

The CDR3 is made up of 13 amino acids. The chain links TRBV12-3 or TRBV12-4 to TRBJ2-5; 7 nucleotides align to TRBD1. The sequence derives from a woman aged 45-65 years with non-small cell lung cancer. The sequencing input was distant non-tumor lung tissue. The CDR3 sequence: CASFGQDGETQYF. CDR3 coding DNA: TGCGCCAGCTTTGGACAGGATGGAGAGACCCAGTACTTC.